This T cell receptor (beta chain) stems from a study of early T cells in non-severe SARS-CoV-2 infection (dated by TCRdb to about 2021). For the wider study: Bulk RNA from unsorted whole blood was used for TCR sequencing, so alpha and beta chains could not be paired. What the authors observed across the whole study: Matching against VDJdb was skewed toward anti-spike CD8 responses, likely underestimated virus-specific expansions, and missed private and CD4 specificities.

In this sample, this clonotype turned up a few times. It has no known antigen specificity. Qualities for individual bases were not recorded, and no much larger clone is one base off. Library preparation was by 5' RACE. Instrument used: NextSeq 500. In the TCR library protocol, unique molecular identifiers were attached to individual cDNA molecules to correct for PCR bias and sequencing error. Sequencing covered both TCR alpha and beta chains, and within each sample the abundances of alpha and beta sequences were tightly co-correlated. The study's processing was this. Decombinator V4 was used to annotate TCR sequences for V gene, J gene and CDR3. TCRs were defined as expanded if a significant change between any two time points was detected under a Poisson model with p below 0.0001. TCR abundances were normalised to the total number of TCRs sequenced in each sample and reported as counts per million. MAIT TCRs were defined by TRAV1-2 paired with TRAJ12, TRAJ20 or TRAJ33, and iNKT TCRs by TRAV10 paired with TRAJ18. VDJdb, accessed on 1 November 2021, was searched for TCRs annotated for CMV, EBV and SARS-CoV-2, and TCRs annotated for more than one antigen were excluded. TCRdb trimmed public reads at Q25 via fastp, called clones via MiXCR and kept in-frame beta chains. A single entry per CDR3 protein holds the most common genes and DNA from its merged rows. The V and J calls and clone size are TCRdb's, not the authors'. Counted in this sample were about 66,000 distinct CDR3 sequences; 9.1% of them appeared once. In total, the top ten clones hold under 4% of the sample.

V is cut by 5 bases and J by 2 bases, and the space between the germline ends is 10 bases. As encoded in the germline V gene, CDR1 is SGHAT while CDR2 is FQNNGV. Including the terminal cysteine and phenylalanine, the CDR3 comprises 14 residues. The sequence is cut down to CDR3 DNA, 42 bases in frame from base 1. This was a case-control study nested in a cohort of healthcare workers in London, UK, who had nasopharyngeal swab PCR tests and blood samples taken every week. Healthcare workers were recruited during the week of the UK lockdown, between 23 and 31 March 2020, and followed weekly for up to about 15 weeks.

Recombination connected TRBV11-2 to TRBJ2-4; no confident D gene assignment can be made. The origin of this receptor is an adult who was a healthcare worker with PCR-confirmed SARS-CoV-2 infection or an uninfected control (not recorded which). Sequencing was done on a sample of whole blood. The CDR3 is CASSPDLTKNIQYF. The sequenced DNA is TGTGCCAGCAGCCCGGACCTTACCAAAAACATTCAGTACTTC.